These T cell receptor beta chains were read from a single sample in a study of graft-versus-host responses after intestinal transplantation. Sequencing was performed with immunoSEQ multiplex PCR; in TCRdb, only in-frame clones are kept and a portion is missing. The sample consists of about 97,000 clones, 90% to 95% of them appearing once. The antigens of these receptors remain unknown. Material: unstimulated CD4+ T cells sorted from spleen or lymph node cells, obtained before transplant. These receptors came from a human donor who was the organ donor for an intestinal transplant. The CDR3 runs from the conserved cysteine through the conserved F or W. The D gene is left open where the match is weak. Rows give clone size only sometimes, using once, few, many, or a class for an expanded clone.

j_call clone_size d_call v_call cdr3_nt cdr3_aa
TRBJ1-6 NA TRBD1 TRBV7-2 TGTGCCAGCAGCTTAGCGGGGACAGGGCTAAATTCACCCCTCCACTTT CASSLAGTGLNSPLHF
TRBJ1-6 NA NA TRBV27 TGTGCCAGCAGTCGATCGGGGGATTCACCCCTCCACTTT CASSRSGDSPLHF
TRBJ2-1 NA TRBD2 TRBV29-1 TGCAGCGTTGACCGTAGCGGGGGGAGGAATGAGCAGTTCTTC CSVDRSGGRNEQFF
TRBJ2-3 NA TRBD1 TRBV18 TGTGCCAGCTCACCAATGGAGGGGACAGGGGGCCTTATTAGCACAGATACGCAGTATTTT CASSPMEGTGGLISTDTQYF
TRBJ2-4 NA NA TRBV11-1 TGTGCCAGCAGCCCACGGACTGGAAAAAACATTCAGTACTTC CASSPRTGKNIQYF
TRBJ2-5 once NA TRBV4-2 TGTGCCAGCAGCCGACGGGGGCGGGGGGAGACCCAGTACTTC CASSRRGRGETQYF
TRBJ2-1 NA NA TRBV6-5 TGTGCCAGCAGTCCCTCACCTCGGTATGGCAATGAGCAGTTCTTC CASSPSPRYGNEQFF
TRBJ1-2 NA TRBD1 TRBV28 TGTGCCAGCAGTTGGGACAGGATGGGCTACACCTTC CASSWDRMGYTF
TRBJ1-4 NA TRBD1 TRBV19 TGTGCCAGTAGTTCCCTCACAGGGGGAGCTGAAAAACTGTTTTTT CASSSLTGGAEKLFF
TRBJ1-1 NA TRBD1 TRBV7-2 TGTGCCAGCAGCTCCTTAGACAGGGTAGTAGCTTTCTTT CASSSLDRVVAFF
TRBJ2-2 once TRBD1 TRBV9 TGTGCCAGCAGCTTTCAACAGGGGGCATGGAACACCGGGGAGCTGTTTTTT CASSFQQGAWNTGELFF
TRBJ2-3 NA NA TRBV9 TGTGCCAGCAGCGTTCGGGGGACTAGCACAGATACGCAGTATTTT CASSVRGTSTDTQYF
TRBJ1-2 NA NA TRBV5-5 TGTGCCAGCAGCTTGCAGGGCCCCTTCAACTATGGCTACACCTTC CASSLQGPFNYGYTF
TRBJ2-4 NA TRBD2 TRBV9 TGTGCCAGCAGCGTAGATAATAGCGGGGGGTTAAAAAACATTCAGTACTTC CASSVDNSGGLKNIQYF
TRBJ1-2 NA NA TRBV5-1 TGCGCCAGCAGCTTGGGACAGGAAGCTGGCTACACCTTC CASSLGQEAGYTF
TRBJ2-1 NA NA TRBV5-4 TGTGCCAGCAGCTTGGCCGAAAGACTCCTTTACAATGAGCAGTTCTTC CASSLAERLLYNEQFF
TRBJ1-4 few TRBD1 TRBV7-9 TGTGCCAGCAGCTTGGCTTCCGGGACAGGGGGAGGAAAACTGTTTTTT CASSLASGTGGGKLFF
TRBJ2-2 NA NA TRBV4-1 TGCGCCAGCAGCCAAGATCCGTATGTCGGGGAGCTGTTTTTT CASSQDPYVGELFF
TRBJ1-4 NA NA TRBV14 TGTGCCAGCAGCCAACCCGGGTTGGGTGAAAAACTGTTTTTT CASSQPGLGEKLFF
TRBJ2-2 few NA TRBV4-1 TGCGCCAGCAGCCACCAGGCCGGGGAGCTGTTTTTT CASSHQAGELFF
TRBJ2-7 NA TRBD1 TRBV19 TGTGCCAGTAGTGTCAAACAGGGGGCAACAACCTACGAGCAGTACTTC CASSVKQGATTYEQYF
TRBJ1-1 NA NA TRBV2 TGTGCCAGCACCCCCGGGGAGAGGAACACTGAAGCTTTCTTT CASTPGERNTEAFF
TRBJ1-5 few NA TRBV6-1 TGTGCCAGCAGTCTCTCGGGTAGCAATCAGCCCCAGCATTTT CASSLSGSNQPQHF
TRBJ2-3 NA TRBD2 TRBV7-2 TGTGCCAGCAGCTTAGCGGGTCGGGGACTAGCGGCAGATACGCAGTATTTT CASSLAGRGLAADTQYF
TRBJ2-1 NA NA TRBV4-3 TGCGCCAGCAATATCGGGGGAAGGGGACCCCTCAATGAGCAGTTCTTC CASNIGGRGPLNEQFF
TRBJ1-6 NA NA TRBV30 TGTGCCTGGACAACTCGGGGTTGGGTTAATTCACCCCTCCACTTT CAWTTRGWVNSPLHF
TRBJ1-6 NA NA TRBV13 TGTGCCAGCAGCTCCAGGGCACAGAATCTTAATTCACCCCTCCACTTT CASSSRAQNLNSPLHF
TRBJ2-3 NA TRBD2 TRBV7-8 TGTGCCAGCAGCCCGGGGGGAGGGCAGAGAGATACGCAGTATTTT CASSPGGGQRDTQYF
TRBJ2-3 NA TRBD1 TRBV5-1 TGCGCCAGCAGCCTCGGGACAGCAAGAGGCACAGATACGCAGTATTTT CASSLGTARGTDTQYF
TRBJ2-5 NA TRBD2 TRBV10-3 TGTGCCATCAGTGCCCAGCTAGCGGGGGGGGTTGAGACCCAGTACTTC CAISAQLAGGVETQYF
TRBJ2-7 NA TRBD1 TRBV7-2 TGTGCCAGCAGCTTAGATCCCGGGACAGGGTACGAGCAGTACTTC CASSLDPGTGYEQYF
TRBJ2-7 NA TRBD2 TRBV7-2 TGTGCCAGCAGCTTGAGGTTGGGCGGGGGCTCCTACGAGCAGTACTTC CASSLRLGGGSYEQYF
TRBJ1-4 NA NA TRBV25-1 TGTGCCAGCAGTGAATATTTCGCCGGGAAGGAAAAACTGTTTTTT CASSEYFAGKEKLFF
TRBJ2-3 NA NA TRBV4-3 TGCGCCAGCAGCCGGCAGAGAGGTACTAGCACAGATACGCAGTATTTT CASSRQRGTSTDTQYF
TRBJ1-2 NA TRBD1 TRBV7-2 TGTGCCAGCAGCCTGAATCGACAGGGCCCAAACTATGGCTACACCTTC CASSLNRQGPNYGYTF